This paragraph covers one T cell receptor beta chain sequence. No antigen is known for it. Original methodology: CDR3 differences across clinicopathological groups were used to build a distant-metastasis classifier for papillary thyroid cancer. TCRdb re-called clones from the PCR reads using MiXCR. Here the V and J calls rest on TCRdb's processing, not on the authors' analysis. The sample consists of some 20,000 clones, approximately 15% of them appearing once. Among the patients, none had received any treatment before thyroid surgery. This sample was included in a study of metastatic and nonmetastatic thyroid tumors. Study as a whole: Repertoires from blood and tumor or nodule tissue of malignant and benign thyroid patients were compared. Study-wide findings and caveats: Compared with benign nodules, malignant thyroid tumors were reported to have significantly higher TCR beta diversity in both blood and tumor.

CDR1 LGHNA and CDR2 YNFKEQ come from the germline V gene. The CDR3 is 17 amino acids. V shed 0 bases and J shed 5 bases, with 16 bases lying between them. The clonotype originates from a male donor with papillary thyroid cancer or a benign thyroid nodule (not recorded which). Some clones in this sample may be carry-over from other donors' samples. This chain joins TRBV4-2 and TRBJ1-4; D remains ambiguous. The sequenced material came from blood. The CDR3 here is CASSQERQDLGNEKLFF. The DNA of the CDR3 is TGTGCCAGCAGCCAAGAAAGGCAGGACTTGGGGAATGAAAAACTGTTTTTT.